Shown below are 30 T cell receptor beta chains from a single sample sequenced in a study of T cell changes during pregnancy in multiple sclerosis. The method was immunoSEQ multiplex PCR; TCRdb's version includes in-frame clones alone and lacks a portion of them. Altogether around 100,000 clones are present, roughly 90% being singletons, with the ten largest covering roughly 2%. The source was peripheral blood, collected after pregnancy. Every receptor here comes from a female donor with multiple sclerosis, enrolled in a pregnancy study.

The chain carries TRBV4-1 and TRBJ2-5, with 7 nucleotides matching TRBD1. J gave up 4 bases and V 4 bases, and 9 bases lay outside the gene matches. CDR1 and CDR2 (germline): MGHRA, YSYEKL. CDR3 length equals 15 residues. The CDR3 is CASSRNRGRLETQYF. DNA for the CDR3: TGCGCCAGCAGCCGCAACAGGGGAAGGTTAGAGACCCAGTACTTC.

V usage is TRBV6-4 and J usage is TRBJ2-3; possible D gene TRBD2, 6 bases. The germline gives CDR1 MRHNA, CDR2 SNTAGT. V was trimmed by 2 bases and J by 5 bases, leaving 8 bases between them. The CDR3 is 13 amino acids. CDR3 in amino acids: CASSDRRGDTQYF. DNA of the CDR3: TGTGCCAGCAGTGACCGGAGGGGAGATACGCAGTATTTT.

The chain joins TRBV11-3 to TRBJ2-5, with TRBD2 matching 12 bases. There are 15 residues in the CDR3. Germline loops: CDR1 SGHNT, CDR2 YENEEA. V gave up 3 bases and J gave up 3 bases; unmatched junction bases: 2. The CDR3 loop reads CASSFGLAGKETQYF. CDR3 coding DNA: TGTGCCAGCAGCTTCGGACTAGCGGGGAAAGAGACCCAGTACTTC. The variable domain in full, with the rest retrieved from reference TRBV11-3 and TRBJ2-5, is EAGVVQSPRYKIIEKKQPVAFWCNPISGHNTLYWYLQNLGQGPELLIRYENEEAVDDSQLPKDRFSAERLKGVDSTLKIQPAELGDSAVYLCASSFGLAGKETQYFGPGTRLLVL.

The gene calls are TRBV19 and TRBJ1-2; no firm D call. V lost 0 bases to trimming and J lost 4 bases, with 15 bases between them. The length of the CDR3 is 16 residues. The germline V gene encodes CDR1 LNHDA and CDR2 SQIVND (reference sequence). The CDR3 protein is CASSIEYRLLSYGYTF. The CDR3 coding sequence is TGTGCCAGTAGTATAGAGTACAGACTATTAAGCTATGGCTACACCTTC.

The chain combines TRBV29-1 with TRBJ2-6; D uncertain. The CDR3 totals 14 residues. V dropped 5 bases and J dropped 0 bases, with 8 bases sitting between them. From germline, CDR1 is SQVTM and CDR2 ANQGSEA. The CDR3 DNA reads TGCAGCGTTCGCCTCGGCTCTGGGGCCAACGTCCTGACTTTC. Its translation is CSVRLGSGANVLTF.

The J gene is TRBJ2-7, the V gene TRBV7-2, with 9 bases aligning to TRBD2. The CDR3 is made up of 15 amino acids. The germline V gene has CDR1 SGHTA and CDR2 FQGNSA. V was pared by 0 bases and J by 5 bases, with 5 bases of the junction left unmatched. The CDR3 region has the DNA TGTGCCAGCAGCTTAGCGGGACTAGCAATGCACGAGCAGTACTTC. It translates to CASSLAGLAMHEQYF.

CDR3 residues: CASSFPRTARSSYEQYF. The CDR3 DNA is TGTGCCAGCAGTTTTCCCCGCACGGCCCGGAGCTCCTACGAGCAGTACTTC. The rearrangement links TRBV28 to TRBJ2-7; no firm D call. Trimming took off 3 bases at V and 0 bases at J, with 18 bases between the two ends. Germline CDR1 reads MDHEN; CDR2 reads SYDVKM. The CDR3 totals 17 residues.

The CDR3, as DNA: TGTGCCAGCAGCCCTAAGGACAGGGCATACAATGAGCAGTTCTTC. This encodes CASSPKDRAYNEQFF. V is TRBV7-9 and J is TRBJ2-1, with 8 bases that match TRBD1. This CDR3 has 15 amino acids. The germline gives CDR1 SEHNR, CDR2 FQNEAQ (reference sequence). The trim removed 5 bases at V and 4 bases at J, leaving 7 bases unmatched.

V gene TRBV5-1 combines with J gene TRBJ2-7; D may be TRBD1 (6 bases). The CDR3 is 18 amino acids. CDR1 and CDR2 (germline): SGHRS, YFSETQ. Trimming removed 0 bases from V and 2 bases from J, with 21 bases in between. This chain's CDR3 is CASSLVPAGAVNPYEQYF. For the CDR3, the DNA is TGCGCCAGCAGCTTGGTTCCGGCAGGGGCCGTCAACCCCTACGAGCAGTACTTC. Full variable domain (outside the CDR3, taken from reference TRBV5-1 and TRBJ2-7): KAGVTQTPRYLIKTRGQQVTLSCSPISGHRSVSWYQQTPGQGLQFLFEYFSETQRNKGNFPGRFSGRQFSNSRSEMNVSTLELGDSALYLCASSLVPAGAVNPYEQYFGPGTRLTVT.

This chain connects TRBV6-6 to TRBJ1-6; D unresolved. The germline V gene has CDR1 MNHNY and CDR2 SVGAGI (reference sequence). This CDR3 has 13 residues. The V end lost 6 bases, the J end lost 11 bases, and 14 bases lay between the germline ends. The CDR3 here is CASRQLSETPLHF. CDR3 nucleotide sequence: TGTGCCAGCAGGCAACTTAGTGAGACACCCCTCCACTTT.

The chain has TRBV4-2 and TRBJ2-1; tentative D call: TRBD1 (5 bases). In germline, CDR1 is LGHNA, CDR2 YNFKEQ. Trimming pared 1 base from V and 0 bases from J, leaving 10 bases between. This CDR3 comprises 16 residues. For the CDR3, the DNA is TGTGCCAGCAGCCAAGTAGGGGTAAGCTCCTACAATGAGCAGTTCTTC. Its translation is CASSQVGVSSYNEQFF.

This clone has only one observation. The chain links TRBV9 to TRBJ2-1; D is unresolved. Looked up from germline, CDR1 is SGDLS and CDR2 is YYNGEE. The CDR3 is 11 residues long. V was cut by 3 bases and J by 5 bases, with 3 bases left in between. CDR3 amino acids: CASSGDNEQFF. DNA for the CDR3: TGTGCCAGCAGCGGAGACAATGAGCAGTTCTTC.

The chain combines TRBV19 with TRBJ2-3, with 8 bases identical to TRBD2. The germline CDR1 and CDR2 sequences are LNHDA and SQIVND (reference sequence). The trim removed 3 bases at V and 2 bases at J, leaving 7 bases unmatched. The CDR3 sequence is 16 residues long. In DNA form, the CDR3 reads TGTGCCAGTAGTATTTTGGCTAGCGGGTACACAGATACGCAGTATTTT. It is translated as CASSILASGYTDTQYF. The whole variable domain, remainder taken from reference TRBV19 and TRBJ2-3, is DGGITQSPKYLFRKEGQNVTLSCEQNLNHDAMYWYRQDPGQGLRLIYYSQIVNDFQKGDIAEGYSVSREKKESFPLTVTSAQKNPTAFYLCASSILASGYTDTQYFGPGTRLTVL.

This clone was seen a single time. Here the CDR3 DNA reads TGTGCCAGCAGTTTTCGGACAGGGAGAGGGGCCAACGTCCTGACTTTC. Its protein is CASSFRTGRGANVLTF. The chain combines TRBV27 with TRBJ2-6; TRBD1 agrees at 8 bases. Trimming took 3 bases from V and 4 from J; bases not matched to a gene: 5. CDR1 is MNHEY, CDR2 SMNVEV, per germline (reference sequence). The CDR3 is 16 residues long.

This chain uses TRBV28 with TRBJ2-7; D uncertain. The CDR3 consists of 13 residues. V was pared by 3 bases and J by 0 bases, with 6 bases between. In germline, CDR1 is MDHEN, CDR2 SYDVKM. CDR3 sequence: CASSFYFSYEQYF. The CDR3 DNA follows: TGTGCCAGCAGTTTCTACTTCTCCTACGAGCAGTACTTC.

This clone was seen once. The J gene is TRBJ2-1, the V gene TRBV7-3; D gene ambiguous. The V end lost 5 bases, the J end lost 10 bases, and 15 bases lay between the germline ends. The CDR3 has 13 amino acids. Germline CDR1 is SGHTA and CDR2 is FQGTGA. The CDR3 DNA follows: TGTGCCAGCAGCCCTAAAGCCTCTTCGGAGCAGTTCTTC. Translation: CASSPKASSEQFF.

The gene calls are TRBV7-9 and TRBJ2-1, with 7 positions matching TRBD2. With V trimmed by 5 bases and J by 0 bases, 7 bases remained unmatched. CDR1 is SEHNR and CDR2 is FQNEAQ in the germline V gene (reference sequence). The CDR3 totals 16 residues. CDR3 in amino acids: CASSVIAGRSYNEQFF. The CDR3 bases are TGTGCCAGCAGCGTTATAGCGGGCCGCTCCTACAATGAGCAGTTCTTC.

V gene TRBV6-4 combines with J gene TRBJ2-2, with D possibly being TRBD1 (5 bases). Per germline, CDR1 MRHNA and CDR2 SNTAGT. The CDR3 runs 15 residues. Trimming took 5 bases from V and 4 from J, leaving 14 bases between them. CDR3 region: CASSRDSLGTGELFF. In DNA, the CDR3 is TGTGCCAGCAGTCGAGACAGTCTGGGCACCGGGGAGCTGTTTTTT.

The rearrangement uses TRBV5-6 and TRBJ1-1; tentative D call: TRBD1 (6 bases). The CDR3 is made up of 16 amino acids. From germline, CDR1 is SGHDT and CDR2 YYEEEE. The V gene lost 3 bases and the J gene lost 1 base, with 16 bases spanning the gap. CDR3 in amino acids: CASSYGNRVRNTEAFF. CDR3 sequence (DNA): TGTGCCAGCAGCTACGGTAACAGGGTGCGGAACACTGAAGCTTTCTTT.

The CDR3 is CASSSSGPTDTQYF. The CDR3 DNA reads TGTGCCAGCAGCTCCAGCGGACCCACAGATACGCAGTATTTT. The chain has TRBV7-3 and TRBJ2-3; possible D gene TRBD2, 5 bases. Germline CDR1 SGHTA, CDR2 FQGTGA. The V end was cut by 4 bases, the J end by 2 bases, with 10 bases between. This CDR3 comprises 14 residues.

The V and J genes are TRBV5-1 and TRBJ2-3; the D is unclear. Trimming removed 1 base at V and 1 base at J, with 4 bases between. The CDR3 has 13 amino acids. Germline CDR1 is SGHRS and CDR2 is YFSETQ. DNA of the CDR3: TGCGCCAGCAGCTTGCTAGGCACAGATACGCAGTATTTT. Amino acids: CASSLLGTDTQYF.

The rearrangement uses TRBV9 and TRBJ2-1; the D is unclear. Germline CDR1 SGDLS, CDR2 YYNGEE. CDR3 length: 13 amino acids. V shed 2 bases and J shed 6 bases, with 9 bases lying between them. The CDR3 loop reads CASSVGSANEQFF. The CDR3, as DNA: TGTGCCAGCAGCGTCGGTAGTGCCAATGAGCAGTTCTTC.

The chain uses TRBV4-2 and TRBJ1-5; 7 nucleotides match TRBD1. The CDR3 is 15 residues long. The germline gives CDR1 LGHNA, CDR2 YNFKEQ. The trim removed 1 base at V and 3 bases at J, leaving 3 bases unmatched. CDR3 region: CASSQVGQINQPQHF. The CDR3 DNA sequence: TGTGCCAGCAGCCAAGTGGGACAGATCAATCAGCCCCAGCATTTT.

This sequence joins TRBV6-1 and TRBJ1-5, with D unresolved. Trimming left V 9 bases short and J 6 bases short, with 9 bases between. This CDR3 has 11 amino acids. From germline, CDR1 is MNHNS and CDR2 SASEGT. CDR3 DNA sequence: TGTGCCAGTGCCTCGGGTCAGCCCCAGCATTTT. The encoded protein is CASASGQPQHF.

This clone was seen a few times. The chain is built from TRBV6-4 and TRBJ2-1; 9 bases match TRBD2. Unmatched junction bases numbered 8, after V lost 3 bases and J lost 8 bases. Germline V CDR1 and CDR2: MRHNA, SNTAGT. The CDR3 totals 15 residues. The CDR3 DNA follows: TGTGCCAGCAGTGAAGCGGGAGGTTTTAAACATGAGCAGTTCTTC. This codes for CASSEAGGFKHEQFF.

The chain couples TRBV9 to TRBJ2-7, with TRBD2 matching over 9 bases. V trimming: 0 bases; J trimming: 3 bases; junction bases outside the gene matches: 4. In germline, CDR1 is SGDLS, CDR2 YYNGEE. This CDR3 region has 15 residues. DNA for the CDR3: TGTGCCAGCAGCGTAGGCGGGGGGGCCGTCTACGAGCAGTACTTC. It yields the protein CASSVGGGAVYEQYF.

This clone was found a few times. J is TRBJ2-7 and V is TRBV5-5, with TRBD1 matching 10 bases. After removal of 0 bases from V and 4 bases from J, the junction contained 4 bases not matched to a gene. CDR1 is SGHKS, CDR2 YYEKEE, per germline (reference sequence). The CDR3 runs to 15 residues. CDR3 in DNA: TGTGCCAGCAGCTTGGCGACAGGGGGCATATACGAGCAGTACTTC. Translated: CASSLATGGIYEQYF.

The chain employs TRBV7-2 and TRBJ1-2; 7 bases agree with TRBD1. Trimming took 6 bases from V and 2 from J; bases not matched to a gene: 9. The V gene's germline CDR1 is SGHTA and CDR2 FQGNSA. CDR3 length equals 15 residues. The CDR3 nucleotides are TGTGCCAGCAGTTCAAGCAGGGGACAGAACTATGGCTACACCTTC. Amino acids: CASSSSRGQNYGYTF. Drawing the rest from reference TRBV7-2 and TRBJ1-2, the complete variable domain is GAGVSQSPSNKVTEKGKDVELRCDPISGHTALYWYRQSLGQGLEFLIYFQGNSAPDKSGLPSDRFSAERTGGSVSTLTIQRTQQEDSAVYLCASSSSRGQNYGYTFGSGTRLTVV.

The CDR3 DNA is TGTGCCAGCAGCCCCCGGGACAGGACCACAGATACGCAGTATTTT. This gives the protein CASSPRDRTTDTQYF. The V gene is TRBV9, the J gene TRBJ2-3; 8 bases match TRBD1. Per the germline V gene, CDR1 is SGDLS and CDR2 is YYNGEE. CDR3 length: 15 amino acids. V was pared by 4 bases and J by 2 bases, with 6 bases of the junction left unmatched.

The rearrangement joins TRBV9 to TRBJ2-4; 7 bases fit TRBD2. The length of the CDR3 is 14 residues. V lost 2 bases and J lost 1; bases outside the gene matches: 0. Germline V CDR1 and CDR2: SGDLS, YYNGEE. The CDR3 sequence: CASSVTSAKNIQYF. CDR3 DNA sequence: TGTGCCAGCAGCGTGACTAGCGCCAAAAACATTCAGTACTTC.